This record covers a single TCR beta chain. No antigen is known for it. The study ran its PCR with 60 Vbeta and 13 Jbeta primers. Measured with immunoSEQ multiplex PCR; TCRdb has only the in-frame clones, and not every one. The repertoire holds some 150,000 clones, roughly 9.4% seen once, with about 2% in the top ten. CDR3 length equals 13 residues. Germline values: CDR1 LGHNA, CDR2 YSLEER. V lost 5 bases, J lost 5 bases, and 5 bases stayed unmatched. These data come from a study of cytomegalovirus exposure and HLA in healthy donors. Study-wide results and limits: Cytomegalovirus-associated status was assigned to approximately 160 TCR beta chains.

The TCR sequence derives from a male donor in good health and CMV-seronegative. Material: PBMCs. V is TRBV4-3 and J is TRBJ2-7; 8 positions match TRBD2. The CDR3 sequence is CASSSHGGDEQYF. In DNA, the CDR3 is TGCGCCAGCAGCTCCCACGGGGGGGACGAGCAGTACTTC.